This T cell receptor beta chain was captured by sequencing in a study of blood T cell repertoires in COVID-19. Germline-derived CDR1 and CDR2 are GTSNPN and SVGIG (reference sequence). Trimming pared 0 bases from V and 9 bases from J, leaving 9 bases between. The CDR3 has 13 amino acids. Data came from immunoSEQ multiplex PCR; TCRdb stores just in-frame clones and leaves some out. Of 300,000 or so clones in the sample, 86% are singletons; the top ten hold about 9.4%. The chain recombines TRBV30 with TRBJ1-6; D remains ambiguous. The receptor was derived from a woman aged 18-29 years who had recovered from COVID-19. Material: PBMCs or T cells enriched from blood (not recorded which). Here the CDR3 DNA reads TGTGCCTGGAGTGTACTGGAGGGTTCACCCCTCCACTTT. Translated: CAWSVLEGSPLHF.